This TCR beta chain is from a study of T cell responses to AZD1222 COVID-19 vaccine. Method: immunoSEQ multiplex PCR; TCRdb's copy keeps in-frame clones and lacks some. Among 35,000 to 50,000 clones listed, around 89% were seen once. The CDR3 sequence is 14 residues long. Germline loops: CDR1 SGHTA, CDR2 FQGNSA. Trimming removed 2 bases from V and 6 bases from J; junction bases left unmatched: 5. The chain couples TRBV7-2 to TRBJ2-7; TRBD1 aligns across 9 bases. The specimen comprised peripheral blood, sampled 28 days after the second AZD1222 dose. The receptor was derived from an adult who received the AZD1222 COVID-19 vaccine. CDR3 bases: TGTGCCAGCAGCTTAACACAGGGGGCTTTCGAGCAGTACTTC. As protein: CASSLTQGAFEQYF.